These T cell receptor beta chains were read from a single sample in a study of T cells in Graves' hyperthyroidism and ophthalmopathy. TCRdb reanalysed the multiplex PCR reads using MiXCR and keeps one entry per CDR3 protein. Of around 360,000 distinct CDR3 sequences in the sample, 12% to 15% were seen once. The specimen was blood. All receptors come from a woman in her sixties or seventies with Graves' ophthalmopathy. Each CDR3 is given with its conserved first and last residue. D genes are given only for firm matches. Clone size, where shown, is once, few, many, or a class for clones that have expanded.

d_call j_call clone_size cdr3_length v_call cdr3_nt cdr3_aa
NA TRBJ1-1 few 15 TRBV28 TGTGCCAGCAGTTCACCCGGACGGACGCGCGCTGAAGCTTTCTTT CASSSPGRTRAEAFF
NA TRBJ2-7 many 18 TRBV20-1 TGCAGTGCTGTTACCCCCCTTTCGCGGCCGGCCCTCCTCTACGAGCAGTACTTC CSAVTPLSRPALLYEQYF
NA TRBJ2-7 many 14 TRBV28 TGTGCCAGCAGTTTCCTAACAGGATCTGGGGAGCAGTACTTC CASSFLTGSGEQYF
NA TRBJ2-3 many 14 TRBV7-9 TGTGCCAGCAGCTACAGGGATGGCACAGATACGCAGTATTTT CASSYRDGTDTQYF
NA TRBJ2-1 many 13 TRBV30 TGTGCCTGGAGTGGGTTTAGGAGGAATGAGCAGTTCTTC CAWSGFRRNEQFF
NA TRBJ2-5 NA 16 TRBV4-1 TGCGCCAGCAGCCATACCTGGGGGGCGGGACAAGAGACCCAGTACTTC CASSHTWGAGQETQYF
NA TRBJ1-2 many 14 TRBV28 TGTGCCAGCAGGATTCTTGGGGGTGACTATGGCTACACCTTC CASRILGGDYGYTF
TRBD2 TRBJ2-1 NA 17 TRBV3-1 TGTGCCAGCAGCCAAGAGGTACTAGCGGGAGTTGCCAATGAGCAGTTCTTC CASSQEVLAGVANEQFF
TRBD2 TRBJ2-1 few 15 TRBV25-1 TGTGCCAGCAGCTATGGGACTAGCGGGGGCAATGAGCAGTTCTTC CASSYGTSGGNEQFF
NA TRBJ2-7 many 15 TRBV6-1 TGTGCCAGCTTCGAGGGGGGGACAGGCCCCTACGAGCAGTACTTC CASFEGGTGPYEQYF